The sequence of this T cell receptor (beta chain) was determined in a study of T cells in localized non-small cell lung cancer. Method: immunoSEQ multiplex PCR; TCRdb's copy keeps in-frame clones and lacks some. The profile covers about 41,000 clones, with about nine tenths appearing a single time and roughly 2.5% taken by the ten largest. Trimming took 5 bases from V and 3 from J; bases not matched to a gene: 3. CDR1 is MNHEY, CDR2 SMNVEV, per germline (reference sequence). The CDR3 contains 13 residues. The source material was peripheral blood, sampled before any cancer treatment. This receptor was identified in a female donor older than 55 with stage I squamous cell lung carcinoma. This chain joins TRBV27 and TRBJ2-7, with 8 bases aligning to TRBD1. The CDR3 DNA sequence: TGTGCCAGCAGTGTAGGACAGGGCTACGAGCAGTACTTC. Protein product: CASSVGQGYEQYF.